The clone carrying this T cell receptor beta chain appeared a few times. Using its own MiXCR run on the RT-PCR reads, TCRdb lists one record per CDR3 protein. This sample carries about 540,000 distinct CDR3 sequences, roughly a quarter of them seen once, and the ten largest clones take approximately 2.9%. In germline, CDR1 is ENHRY, CDR2 SYGVKD. The CDR3 is 13 amino acids. V shed 10 bases and J 8 bases; nucleotides not matched to a gene: 10. This record belongs to a study of response to subunit inactivated influenza vaccine. This sample also belongs to another study, concerning T cells expressing NK-cell markers. That report notes: Template switching by 5'RACE with UMIs generated the TCR beta cDNA. Seven HCMV-seropositive donors and one seronegative donor made up the eight sequenced donors. Each of a handful of donors carried dominant NKG2C+ clonotypes accounting for about 1.0-8% of CD8+ T cells. Unclear, still, was the HCMV specificity of the expanded NKG2C+ T cell clones.

The chain couples TRBV10-3 to TRBJ2-1; TRBD2 matches 8 bases. The sequence was collected from a man aged 50-60 years who received an inactivated influenza vaccine. This specimen was CD4+ T cells sorted from PBMCs, taken 11 to 12 days after vaccination. The CDR3 coding sequence is TGTGCCAGCTACCCGGGAGGGCAACATGAGCAGTTCTTC. Amino acids: CASYPGGQHEQFF.